The rows below give T cell receptor beta chains drawn from one sample of a study of blood T cell repertoires in COVID-19. Method: immunoSEQ multiplex PCR; TCRdb's copy keeps in-frame clones and lacks some. Among approximately 300,000 clones listed, about 90% were seen once. The sample comprised PBMCs or T cells enriched from blood (not recorded which). The receptors derive from a woman in her 30s who had recovered from COVID-19. Each CDR3 is given with its conserved first and last residue. The order of the fields is J gene, clone size, D gene, V gene, CDR3 protein, CDR3 DNA. A D gene is named only where the DNA matches it firmly. Only some rows state a clone size, as once, few, many or a class for expanded clones.

J: TRBJ2-2
size: NA
D: NA
V: TRBV19
CDR3: CASSMADGGELFF
DNA: TGTGCCAGTAGTATGGCCGACGGGGGGGAGCTGTTTTTT

J: TRBJ1-4
size: NA
D: NA
V: TRBV28
CDR3: CASSGAVGKGDEKLFF
DNA: TGTGCCAGCAGTGGGGCTGTGGGCAAGGGTGATGAAAAACTGTTTTTT

J: TRBJ1-4
size: once
D: NA
V: TRBV5-5
CDR3: CASSLGAYINEKLFF
DNA: TGTGCCAGCAGCTTGGGGGCCTATATCAATGAAAAACTGTTTTTT

J: TRBJ2-7
size: NA
D: NA
V: TRBV7-9
CDR3: CASSTMGGQYF
DNA: TGTGCCAGCAGCACAATGGGGGGGCAGTACTTC

J: TRBJ2-7
size: once
D: TRBD1
V: TRBV4-2
CDR3: CASSPGQDDTYEQYF
DNA: TGTGCCAGCAGCCCGGGACAGGATGATACCTACGAGCAGTACTTC

J: TRBJ2-3
size: once
D: TRBD1
V: TRBV7-2
CDR3: CASSLFGQGEDTQYF
DNA: TGTGCCAGCAGCTTATTCGGACAGGGCGAAGATACGCAGTATTTT

J: TRBJ2-1
size: NA
D: NA
V: TRBV5-1
CDR3: CASSGDSSTRRNEQFF
DNA: TGCGCCAGTAGCGGGGACAGCAGTACCAGAAGAAATGAGCAGTTCTTC

J: TRBJ2-1
size: NA
D: NA
V: TRBV3-1/TRBV3-2
CDR3: CASSQGPPRGNEQFF
DNA: TGTGCCAGCAGCCAAGGTCCCCCCCGGGGCAATGAGCAGTTCTTC

J: TRBJ1-2
size: few
D: NA
V: TRBV5-6
CDR3: CASSFYGLEDYGYTF
DNA: TGTGCCAGCAGCTTTTACGGCCTTGAGGACTATGGCTACACCTTC

J: TRBJ2-5
size: NA
D: NA
V: TRBV10-3
CDR3: CAISESVQGETQYF
DNA: TGTGCCATCAGTGAGTCGGTCCAGGGAGAGACCCAGTACTTC

J: TRBJ2-3
size: NA
D: NA
V: TRBV5-4
CDR3: CASRHGTSNEDTQYF
DNA: TGTGCCAGCAGACATGGGACTTCAAACGAGGATACGCAGTATTTT

J: TRBJ1-5
size: NA
D: TRBD1
V: TRBV12-3/TRBV12-4
CDR3: CASSWAGGQPQHF
DNA: TGTGCCAGCAGTTGGGCAGGGGGTCAGCCCCAGCATTTT

J: TRBJ2-1
size: NA
D: TRBD2
V: TRBV19
CDR3: CASSRSRLAGEGNEQFF
DNA: TGTGCCAGTAGTAGGAGTCGACTAGCGGGAGAGGGTAATGAGCAGTTCTTC

J: TRBJ2-1
size: NA
D: NA
V: TRBV7-9
CDR3: CASSIQPMGALVAYNEQFF
DNA: TGTGCCAGCAGCATTCAACCCATGGGGGCTCTCGTGGCCTACAATGAGCAGTTCTTC

J: TRBJ1-5
size: once
D: NA
V: TRBV19
CDR3: CATKQENQPQHF
DNA: TGTGCCACCAAACAGGAAAATCAGCCCCAGCATTTT

J: TRBJ1-1
size: NA
D: NA
V: TRBV18
CDR3: CASSPLAENTEAFF
DNA: TGTGCCAGCTCACCATTGGCAGAGAACACTGAAGCTTTCTTT

J: TRBJ2-7
size: NA
D: TRBD1
V: TRBV29-1
CDR3: CSVVGRGPSYEQYF
DNA: TGCAGCGTTGTAGGCAGGGGGCCCTCCTACGAGCAGTACTTC

J: TRBJ1-2
size: NA
D: NA
V: TRBV20-1
CDR3: CSASRRRGDGGYTF
DNA: TGCAGTGCTAGTCGCCGGAGGGGAGACGGCGGCTACACCTTC

J: TRBJ1-1
size: NA
D: TRBD1
V: TRBV11-3
CDR3: CASSRGDRGPTEAFF
DNA: TGTGCCAGCAGTCGCGGCGACAGGGGTCCGACTGAAGCTTTCTTT

J: TRBJ1-2
size: NA
D: TRBD1
V: TRBV6-5
CDR3: CASSPPTGNNHGYTF
DNA: TGTGCCAGCAGTCCCCCGACAGGGAATAACCATGGCTACACCTTC

J: TRBJ1-3
size: once
D: NA
V: TRBV5-1
CDR3: CASSLEQGGENTIYF
DNA: TGCGCCAGCAGCCTAGAACAGGGAGGGGAAAACACCATATATTTT

J: TRBJ1-1
size: NA
D: NA
V: TRBV19
CDR3: CASSAGTFRMNTEAFF
DNA: TGTGCCAGTAGTGCCGGGACATTTAGGATGAACACTGAAGCTTTCTTT

J: TRBJ2-1
size: NA
D: TRBD2
V: TRBV12-3/TRBV12-4
CDR3: CASRVGGGEFF
DNA: TGTGCCAGCAGGGTTGGGGGGGGAGAGTTCTTC

J: TRBJ2-7
size: NA
D: TRBD1
V: TRBV27
CDR3: CASSKDRAYEQYF
DNA: TGTGCCAGCAGTAAGGACAGGGCCTACGAGCAGTACTTC

J: TRBJ2-2
size: NA
D: TRBD1
V: TRBV5-4
CDR3: CASSAFRQGLEKLFF
DNA: TGTGCCAGCAGCGCTTTCCGACAGGGGCTGGAGAAGCTGTTTTTT

J: TRBJ2-2
size: NA
D: NA
V: TRBV29-1
CDR3: CSVGPMNTGELFF
DNA: TGCAGCGTTGGGCCAATGAACACCGGGGAGCTGTTTTTT

J: TRBJ2-5
size: NA
D: NA
V: TRBV18
CDR3: CASSPQQDQETQYF
DNA: TGTGCCAGCTCACCACAGCAGGATCAAGAGACCCAGTACTTC

J: TRBJ2-1
size: NA
D: TRBD1
V: TRBV15
CDR3: CATSLRDRENNEQFF
DNA: TGTGCCACCAGCCTCAGGGACAGGGAGAACAATGAGCAGTTCTTC

J: TRBJ1-2
size: NA
D: NA
V: TRBV18
CDR3: CASSTEGRGVGYTF
DNA: TGTGCCAGCTCAACGGAGGGAAGGGGAGTTGGCTACACCTTC

J: TRBJ1-5
size: few
D: NA
V: TRBV5-1
CDR3: CASSLEGRGGNQPQHF
DNA: TGCGCCAGCAGCTTGGAGGGACGGGGAGGGAATCAGCCCCAGCATTTT

J: TRBJ1-1
size: NA
D: NA
V: TRBV18
CDR3: CASSINELRITSEAFF
DNA: TGTGCCAGCTCAATTAATGAACTCAGGATTACGTCCGAAGCTTTCTTT

J: TRBJ2-7
size: NA
D: NA
V: TRBV5-4
CDR3: CASSPATGSYEQYF
DNA: TGTGCCAGCAGCCCGGCGACAGGCTCCTACGAGCAGTACTTC

J: TRBJ1-5
size: NA
D: TRBD1
V: TRBV10-3
CDR3: CAISSGQGTSPQHF
DNA: TGTGCCATCAGTTCGGGACAGGGGACATCGCCCCAGCATTTT

J: TRBJ2-1
size: NA
D: TRBD1
V: TRBV6-6
CDR3: CASSQGQGGSNEQFF
DNA: TGTGCCAGCAGTCAAGGACAGGGGGGATCCAATGAGCAGTTCTTC

J: TRBJ2-7
size: NA
D: NA
V: TRBV27
CDR3: CASSSTHYEQYF
DNA: TGTGCCAGCAGTTCTACCCACTACGAGCAGTACTTC

J: TRBJ1-1
size: NA
D: TRBD1
V: TRBV4-3
CDR3: CASSQADRDTEAFF
DNA: TGCGCCAGCAGCCAAGCGGACAGGGATACTGAAGCTTTCTTT

J: TRBJ1-6
size: NA
D: TRBD1
V: TRBV10-1
CDR3: CAMPSGTGRPRSNSPLHF
DNA: TGCGCCATGCCCTCGGGGACAGGGCGGCCTAGGAGTAATTCACCCCTCCACTTT

J: TRBJ2-5
size: NA
D: NA
V: TRBV11-2
CDR3: CASSLEQETQYF
DNA: TGTGCCAGCAGCTTAGAACAGGAGACCCAGTACTTC

J: TRBJ2-5
size: NA
D: TRBD1
V: TRBV19
CDR3: CASSIRTGTQGRETQYF
DNA: TGTGCCAGTAGTATCCGTACCGGCACACAGGGGCGAGAGACCCAGTACTTC

J: TRBJ2-2
size: NA
D: TRBD2
V: TRBV5-6
CDR3: CASSFGLAGGPNTGELFF
DNA: TGTGCCAGCAGCTTCGGACTAGCGGGAGGACCGAACACCGGGGAGCTGTTTTTT

J: TRBJ1-2
size: NA
D: TRBD1
V: TRBV5-6
CDR3: CASSPTVTGVDGYTF
DNA: TGTGCCAGCAGCCCAACTGTGACAGGGGTGGATGGCTACACCTTC

J: TRBJ1-1
size: NA
D: NA
V: TRBV5-1
CDR3: CASSLVLSGTEAFF
DNA: TGCGCCAGCAGCTTGGTCTTATCGGGCACTGAAGCTTTCTTT